These 4 T cell receptor beta chains originate from one sample sequenced in a study of T cell repertoires in cytomegalovirus infection. TCRdb called the reads again in MiXCR, with one record for every CDR3 protein. The sample lists around 630,000 distinct CDR3 sequences, 24% occurring once. Sequenced: CD8+ T cells from PBMCs. The receptors shown here come from a human donor in good health (CMV status not recorded). Some clones in this sample may be carry-over from other donors' samples.

The V and J genes are TRBV12-3 or TRBV12-4 and TRBJ2-4; maybe TRBD2 (6 bases). The CDR3 loop spans 11 amino acids. Between the trimmed V and J ends, which lost 4 bases and 8 bases, there was a span of 6 bases. CDR3 residues: CASSWRDIQYF. In DNA form, the CDR3 reads TGTGCCAGCAGTTGGAGGGACATTCAGTACTTC.

CDR3 nucleotide sequence: TGTGCCAGCAGTTACGGCGGCAGGAGTAACTATGGCTACACCTTC. Translating gives CASSYGGRSNYGYTF. V is TRBV6-5 and J is TRBJ1-2; unclear D gene. From germline, CDR1 is MNHEY and CDR2 SVGAGI. Trimming cost V 2 bases and J 1 base, with 11 bases left between them. There are 15 residues in the CDR3.

This clonotype was detected a few times. This sequence joins TRBV7-9 and TRBJ2-7, with 9 bases aligning to TRBD1. This CDR3 region has 20 residues. In germline, CDR1 is SEHNR, CDR2 FQNEAQ (reference sequence). With V trimmed by 7 bases and J by 0 bases, 22 bases remained unmatched. Here the CDR3 reads CASTPFPDRIRDRDSYEQYF. CDR3 nucleotides: TGTGCCAGCACTCCATTCCCTGACCGGATAAGGGACAGGGACTCCTACGAGCAGTACTTC.

There are a few counts of this clonotype. The chain recombines TRBV14 with TRBJ2-1, with D possibly matching TRBD1 (5 bases). The CDR3 has 16 residues. Germline V gives CDR1 SGHDN, CDR2 FVKESK. The V gene lost 4 bases and the J gene lost 2 bases, with 15 bases spanning the gap. CDR3: CASSPGIGVTYNEQFF. The CDR3 DNA is TGTGCCAGCAGCCCAGGAATAGGGGTAACCTACAATGAGCAGTTCTTC. Full variable domain (missing parts from reference TRBV14 and TRBJ2-1): EAGVTQFPSHSVIEKGQTVTLRCDPISGHDNLYWYRRVMGKEIKFLLHFVKESKQDESGMPNNRFLAERTGGTYSTLKVQPAELEDSGVYFCASSPGIGVTYNEQFFGPGTRLTVL.